This T cell receptor beta chain was recorded in a study of human T cells and chemical hapten exposure. Comments on this clonotype: Its antigen is currently unknown. A much larger clone is a single base away; this may be a read error.

Time point described: patch test 1, 2 weeks after DPC sensitization. Treatment of the sample: therapeutic diphenylcyclopropenone sensitization with weekly scalp DPC. Individual cDNA molecules (in the library) carried attached unique molecular identifiers. Each CDR3 protein gets one entry after TCRdb re-called the RACE reads with MiXCR. The sample has around 71,000 distinct CDR3 sequences; more than 8% are singletons. The CDR3 totals 20 residues. The germline CDR1 and CDR2 sequences are MNHEY and SVGEGT. V lost 2 bases to trimming and J lost 1 base; unmatched junction nucleotides: 14. General study results and limits: Having alopecia, the donors may differ immunologically from healthy people.

This clonotype was sampled from a woman between 40 and 55 years old with alopecia areata. Some clones in this sample may be carry-over from other donors' samples. The sequencing here drew on whole blood, taken in connection with sensitization to the hapten diphenylcyclopropenone (DPC). The chain is built from TRBV6-2 or TRBV6-3 and TRBJ2-3; 11 bases match TRBD1. CDR3 in amino acids: CASSYLTGTGGFWGTDTQYF. The CDR3 bases are TGTGCCAGCAGTTACCTTACCGGGACAGGGGGGTTTTGGGGCACAGATACGCAGTATTTT.